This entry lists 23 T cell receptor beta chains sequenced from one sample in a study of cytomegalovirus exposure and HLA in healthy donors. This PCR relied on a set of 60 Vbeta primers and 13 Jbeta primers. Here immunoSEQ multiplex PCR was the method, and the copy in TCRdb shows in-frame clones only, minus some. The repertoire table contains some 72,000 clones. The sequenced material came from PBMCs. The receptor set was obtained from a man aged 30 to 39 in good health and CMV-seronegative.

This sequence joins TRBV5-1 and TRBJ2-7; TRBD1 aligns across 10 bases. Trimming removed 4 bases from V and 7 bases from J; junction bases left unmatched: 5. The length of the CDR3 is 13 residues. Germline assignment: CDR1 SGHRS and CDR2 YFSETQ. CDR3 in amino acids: CASSNGQGGEQYF. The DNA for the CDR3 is TGCGCCAGCAGCAATGGACAGGGGGGGGAGCAGTACTTC.

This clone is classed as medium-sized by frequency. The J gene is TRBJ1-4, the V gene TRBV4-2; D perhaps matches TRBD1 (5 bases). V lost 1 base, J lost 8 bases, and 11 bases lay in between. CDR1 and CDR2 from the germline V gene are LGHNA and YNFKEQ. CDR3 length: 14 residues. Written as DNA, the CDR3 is TGTGCCAGCAGCCAAGGGGGCTCCAGGGAAAAACTGTTTTTT. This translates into CASSQGGSREKLFF.

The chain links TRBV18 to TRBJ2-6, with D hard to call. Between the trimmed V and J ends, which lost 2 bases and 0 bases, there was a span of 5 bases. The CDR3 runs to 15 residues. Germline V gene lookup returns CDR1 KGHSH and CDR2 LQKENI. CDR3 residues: CASSPGRSGANVLTF. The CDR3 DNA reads TGTGCCAGCTCACCAGGGCGCTCTGGGGCCAACGTCCTGACTTTC.

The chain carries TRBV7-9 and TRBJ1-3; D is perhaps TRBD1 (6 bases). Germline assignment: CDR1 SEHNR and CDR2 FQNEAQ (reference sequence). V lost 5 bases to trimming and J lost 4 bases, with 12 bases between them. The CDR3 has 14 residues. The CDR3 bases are TGTGCCAGCAGCCCGGGACATTCCGGAAACACCATATATTTT. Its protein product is CASSPGHSGNTIYF.

The CDR3 is CASSRDSSYNSPLHF. CDR3 DNA: TGCGCCAGCAGCCGGGACAGCTCCTATAATTCACCCCTCCACTTT. J is TRBJ1-6 and V is TRBV5-1, with 7 bases fitting TRBD1. The length of the CDR3 is 15 residues. Germline CDR1 SGHRS, CDR2 YFSETQ. Trimming removed 4 bases from V and 0 bases from J; junction bases left unmatched: 1.

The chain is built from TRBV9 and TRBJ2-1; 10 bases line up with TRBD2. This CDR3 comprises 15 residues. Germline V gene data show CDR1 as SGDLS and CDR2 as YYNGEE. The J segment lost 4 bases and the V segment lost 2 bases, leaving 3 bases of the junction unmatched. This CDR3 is CASSVGSGRYNEQFF. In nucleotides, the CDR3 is TGTGCCAGCAGCGTGGGTAGCGGGAGGTACAATGAGCAGTTCTTC. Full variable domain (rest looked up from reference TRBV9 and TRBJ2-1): DSGVTQTPKHLITATGQRVTLRCSPRSGDLSVYWYQQSLDQGLQFLIQYYNGEERAKGNILERFSAQQFPDLHSELNLSSLELGDSALYFCASSVGSGRYNEQFFGPGTRLTVL.

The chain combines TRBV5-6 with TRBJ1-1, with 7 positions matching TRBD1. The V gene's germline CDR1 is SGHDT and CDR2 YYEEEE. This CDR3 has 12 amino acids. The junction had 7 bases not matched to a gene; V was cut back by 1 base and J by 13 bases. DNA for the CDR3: TGTGCCAGCAGCTTGATGACAGGGCGTATTTTCTTT. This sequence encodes CASSLMTGRIFF.

The CDR3 sequence: CASSRTVLLDEQYF. In DNA, the CDR3 is TGTGCCAGCAGCCGGACAGTCCTTCTGGACGAGCAGTACTTC. This chain joins TRBV5-6 and TRBJ2-7; possible D gene TRBD1, 6 bases. Per the germline V gene, CDR1 is SGHDT and CDR2 is YYEEEE. V lost 4 bases and J 5 bases, leaving 16 bases between the germline ends. The CDR3 contains 14 residues.

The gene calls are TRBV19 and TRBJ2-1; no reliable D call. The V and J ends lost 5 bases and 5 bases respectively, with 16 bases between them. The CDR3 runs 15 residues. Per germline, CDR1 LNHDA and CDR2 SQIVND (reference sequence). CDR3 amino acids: CASSSRVQWDNEQFF. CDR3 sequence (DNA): TGTGCCAGTAGTTCCCGGGTCCAATGGGACAATGAGCAGTTCTTC.

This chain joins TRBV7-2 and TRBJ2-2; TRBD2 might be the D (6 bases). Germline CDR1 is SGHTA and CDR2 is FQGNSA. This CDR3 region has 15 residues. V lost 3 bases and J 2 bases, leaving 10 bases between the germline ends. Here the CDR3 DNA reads TGTGCCAGCAGCTTGTCGGGGGTTAACACCGGGGAGCTGTTTTTT. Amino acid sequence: CASSLSGVNTGELFF.

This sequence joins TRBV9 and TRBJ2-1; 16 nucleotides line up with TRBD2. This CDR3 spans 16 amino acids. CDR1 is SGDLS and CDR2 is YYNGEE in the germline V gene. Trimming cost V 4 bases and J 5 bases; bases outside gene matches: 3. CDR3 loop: CASSWGLAGGDNEQFF. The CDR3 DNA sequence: TGTGCCAGCAGCTGGGGACTAGCGGGAGGGGACAATGAGCAGTTCTTC.

CDR3 in DNA: TGTGCCAGTAGTATAGCAGGGGGCTACACTGAAGCTTTCTTT. Residues: CASSIAGGYTEAFF. This chain uses TRBV19 with TRBJ1-1; 8 bases match TRBD1. Looked up from germline, CDR1 is LNHDA and CDR2 is SQIVND (reference sequence). With 1 base clipped from V and 3 bases from J, the junction kept 1 base outside the gene matches. The CDR3 loop spans 14 amino acids.

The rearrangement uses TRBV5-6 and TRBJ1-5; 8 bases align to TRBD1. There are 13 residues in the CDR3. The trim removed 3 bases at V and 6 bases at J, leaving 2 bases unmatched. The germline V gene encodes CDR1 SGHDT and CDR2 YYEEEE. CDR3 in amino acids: CASSSQGAQPQHF. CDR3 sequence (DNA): TGTGCCAGCAGCTCGCAGGGGGCTCAGCCCCAGCATTTT.

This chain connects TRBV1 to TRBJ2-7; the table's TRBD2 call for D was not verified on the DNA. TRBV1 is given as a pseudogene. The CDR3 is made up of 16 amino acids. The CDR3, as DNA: TGCACCAGCAGCCAGAAACCTCTAGCGGGGGAATACGAGCAGTACTTC. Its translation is CTSSQKPLAGEYEQYF.

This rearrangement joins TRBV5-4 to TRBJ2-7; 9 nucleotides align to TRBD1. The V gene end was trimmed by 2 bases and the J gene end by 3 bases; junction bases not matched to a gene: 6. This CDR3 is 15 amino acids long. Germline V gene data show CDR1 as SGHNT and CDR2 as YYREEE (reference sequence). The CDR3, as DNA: TGTGCCAGCAGCTTAGCCGGGACAGGGAGCTACGAGCAGTACTTC. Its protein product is CASSLAGTGSYEQYF. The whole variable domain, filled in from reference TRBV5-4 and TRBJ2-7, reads ETGVTQSPTHLIKTRGQQVTLRCSSQSGHNTVSWYQQALGQGPQFIFQYYREEENGRGNFPPRFSGLQFPNYSSELNVNALELDDSALYLCASSLAGTGSYEQYFGPGTRLTVT.

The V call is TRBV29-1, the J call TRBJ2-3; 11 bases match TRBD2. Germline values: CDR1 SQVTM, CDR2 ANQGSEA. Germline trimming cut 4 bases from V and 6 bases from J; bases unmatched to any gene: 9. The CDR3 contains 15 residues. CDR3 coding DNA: TGCAGCGTTGTGCCCCCTAGCGGGAGGAGTGATACGCAGTATTTT. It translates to CSVVPPSGRSDTQYF.

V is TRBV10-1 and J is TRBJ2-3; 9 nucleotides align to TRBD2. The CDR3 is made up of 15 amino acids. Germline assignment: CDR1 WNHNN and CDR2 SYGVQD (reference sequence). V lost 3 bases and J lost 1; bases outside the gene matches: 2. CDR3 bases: TGCGCCAGCAGTGAAAGGACTAGCGGCACAGATACGCAGTATTTT. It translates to CASSERTSGTDTQYF.

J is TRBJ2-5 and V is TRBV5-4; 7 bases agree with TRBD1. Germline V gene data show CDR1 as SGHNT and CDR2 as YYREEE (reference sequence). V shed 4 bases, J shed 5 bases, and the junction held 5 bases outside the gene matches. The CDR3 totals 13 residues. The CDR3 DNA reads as TGTGCCAGCAGCACAGACAGGGAGGAGACCCAGTACTTC. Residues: CASSTDREETQYF. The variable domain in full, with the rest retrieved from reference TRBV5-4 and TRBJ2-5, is ETGVTQSPTHLIKTRGQQVTLRCSSQSGHNTVSWYQQALGQGPQFIFQYYREEENGRGNFPPRFSGLQFPNYSSELNVNALELDDSALYLCASSTDREETQYFGPGTRLLVL.

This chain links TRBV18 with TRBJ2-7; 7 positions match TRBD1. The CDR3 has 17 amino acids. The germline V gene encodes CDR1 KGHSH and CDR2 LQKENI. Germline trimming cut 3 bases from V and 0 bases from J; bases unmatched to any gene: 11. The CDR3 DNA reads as TGTGCCAGCTCACCCGGAGTTGGCAGGGGGAGCTCCTACGAGCAGTACTTC. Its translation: CASSPGVGRGSSYEQYF.

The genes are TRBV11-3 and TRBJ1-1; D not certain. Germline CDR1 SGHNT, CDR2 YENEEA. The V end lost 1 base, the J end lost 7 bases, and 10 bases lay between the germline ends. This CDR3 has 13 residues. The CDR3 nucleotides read TGTGCCAGCAGCTTAGGGGGAGAGAGTGAAGCTTTCTTT. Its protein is CASSLGGESEAFF.

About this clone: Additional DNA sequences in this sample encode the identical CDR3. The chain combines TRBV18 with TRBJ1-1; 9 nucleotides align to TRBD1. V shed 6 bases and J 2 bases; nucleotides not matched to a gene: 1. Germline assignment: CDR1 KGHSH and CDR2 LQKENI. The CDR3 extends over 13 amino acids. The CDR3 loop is CASSGQGNTEAFF. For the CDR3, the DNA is TGTGCCAGCTCGGGACAGGGAAACACTGAAGCTTTCTTT.

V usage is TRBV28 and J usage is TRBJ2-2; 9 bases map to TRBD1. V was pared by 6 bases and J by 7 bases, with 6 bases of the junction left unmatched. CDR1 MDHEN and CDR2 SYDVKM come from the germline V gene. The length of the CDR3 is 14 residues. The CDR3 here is CASRLQGAIGELFF. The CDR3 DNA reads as TGTGCCAGCAGATTACAGGGGGCAATCGGGGAGCTGTTTTTT.

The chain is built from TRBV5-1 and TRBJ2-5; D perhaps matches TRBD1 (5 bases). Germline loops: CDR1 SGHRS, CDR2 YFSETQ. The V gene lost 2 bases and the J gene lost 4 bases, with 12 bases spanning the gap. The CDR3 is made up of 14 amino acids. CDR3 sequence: CASSLTGQGETQYF. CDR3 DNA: TGCGCCAGCAGCTTAACAGGTCAGGGAGAGACCCAGTACTTC.